This entry lists 25 T cell receptor beta chains sequenced from one sample in a study of T cell responses to AZD1222 COVID-19 vaccine (dated by TCRdb to about 2021). In light of the paper, this sample's time point label describes: baseline before first vaccination. The library was generated by the immunoSEQ multiplex PCR assay. TCRdb carries this immuneACCESS record with in-frame sequences only. Its versions omit some clonotypes, under half of them owing to an unresolved V gene in the studies checked, with the rest unexplained. Recorded for this sample are roughly 120,000 clones; approximately 84% of them occurred a single time. The biggest ten clones account for about 7.4% of the sample. Source: peripheral blood, taken on day 0 of AZD1222 vaccination. These receptors were taken from an adult in good health.

The rearrangement uses TRBV5-1 and TRBJ1-2, with D uncertain. The V gene's germline CDR1 is SGHRS and CDR2 YFSETQ. With 0 bases removed from V and 2 bases from J, the gap between germline ends came to 8 bases. This CDR3 comprises 14 residues. The CDR3: CASSLAPSNYGYTF. The CDR3 DNA reads TGCGCCAGCAGCTTGGCCCCTTCAAACTATGGCTACACCTTC.

This sequence joins TRBV19 and TRBJ2-7; 8 bases align to TRBD1. V lost 7 bases to trimming and J lost 1 base; unmatched junction nucleotides: 9. Germline V gene sequence: CDR1 LNHDA, CDR2 SQIVND (reference sequence). This CDR3 has 15 residues. In DNA, the CDR3 is TGTGCCAGTACCCGGGACCGACAGGGGTCCTACGAGCAGTACTTC. Amino acid sequence: CASTRDRQGSYEQYF.

In DNA, the CDR3 is TGCGCCAGCAGCCGAGAGCGGGAGATAAGGGGCAATGAGCAGTTCTTC. It codes for CASSREREIRGNEQFF. V usage is TRBV4-1 and J usage is TRBJ2-1; 8 bases line up with TRBD2. There are 16 residues in the CDR3. The germline CDR1 and CDR2 sequences are MGHRA and YSYEKL. V was pared by 4 bases and J by 6 bases, with 11 bases of the junction left unmatched.

The rearrangement links TRBV6-5 to TRBJ1-3, with 8 bases identical to TRBD1. Trimming at V came to 2 bases and at J to 2 bases, leaving 2 bases not matched to a gene. The germline CDR1 and CDR2 sequences are MNHEY and SVGAGI. The CDR3 spans 15 residues. The CDR3 spells CASSYQDRAGNTIYF. The CDR3 DNA is TGTGCCAGCAGTTACCAGGACAGGGCTGGAAACACCATATATTTT.

The gene calls are TRBV6-5 and TRBJ2-2; D gene uncertain. CDR1 and CDR2 (germline): MNHEY, SVGAGI. Trimming stripped 6 bases from V and 1 base from J, with 12 bases between. The CDR3 contains 15 residues. The CDR3 is CASRTAAQNTGELFF. CDR3 DNA: TGTGCCAGCAGGACGGCGGCCCAGAACACCGGGGAGCTGTTTTTT.

This chain joins TRBV6-5 and TRBJ2-2, with D tentatively TRBD1 (5 bases). With 8 bases removed from V and 4 bases from J, the gap between germline ends came to 14 bases. Germline values: CDR1 MNHEY, CDR2 SVGAGI. The CDR3 sequence is 14 residues long. CDR3 protein: CASLPGQGTGELFF. Here the CDR3 DNA reads TGTGCCAGCCTGCCAGGGCAGGGCACCGGGGAGCTGTTTTTT.

The rearrangement links TRBV6-5 to TRBJ2-4; the D is unclear. Trimming stripped 0 bases from V and 5 bases from J, with 8 bases between. Germline loops: CDR1 MNHEY, CDR2 SVGAGI. CDR3 length: 14 amino acids. CDR3 amino acids: CASSYSVRENIQYF. The CDR3 DNA reads as TGTGCCAGCAGTTACTCGGTCAGAGAAAACATTCAGTACTTC.

J is TRBJ1-3 and V is TRBV5-1; the D is unclear. CDR3 length: 15 amino acids. Trimming left V 4 bases short and J 1 base short, with 12 bases between. Germline lookup yields CDR1 SGHRS and CDR2 YFSETQ. CDR3 region: CASSPSAASGNTIYF. CDR3 DNA: TGCGCCAGCAGCCCGTCGGCGGCTTCTGGAAACACCATATATTTT. The entire variable domain, with the rest obtained from reference TRBV5-1 and TRBJ1-3, is as follows: KAGVTQTPRYLIKTRGQQVTLSCSPISGHRSVSWYQQTPGQGLQFLFEYFSETQRNKGNFPGRFSGRQFSNSRSEMNVSTLELGDSALYLCASSPSAASGNTIYFGEGSWLTVV.

The CDR3 DNA reads TGTGCCAGCAGCCCCCAGGGGGGGCAAGAGACCCAGTACTTC. This gives the protein CASSPQGGQETQYF. The chain couples TRBV7-2 to TRBJ2-5; D is perhaps TRBD1 or TRBD2 (7 bases each). CDR1 and CDR2 (germline): SGHTA, FQGNSA. The CDR3 length is 14 residues. The ends were cut back, 5 bases at V and 2 bases at J, with 12 bases in the middle.

The chain couples TRBV4-1 to TRBJ1-2; a possible D gene is TRBD1 (5 bases). Germline V CDR1 and CDR2: MGHRA, YSYEKL. The CDR3 sequence is 15 residues long. Trimming removed 3 bases from V and 4 bases from J, with 15 bases in between. CDR3 DNA: TGCGCCAGCAGCCAGATGGGGCCAGACTTCTATGGCTACACCTTC. It specifies CASSQMGPDFYGYTF.

This chain's CDR3 is CASTGTPYEQYF. The CDR3 bases are TGTGCCAGTACCGGGACGCCTTACGAGCAGTACTTC. The chain is built from TRBV2 and TRBJ2-7; TRBD1 or TRBD2 may be the D gene (5 bases each). With 9 bases removed from V and 4 bases from J, the gap between germline ends came to 13 bases. The CDR3 loop spans 12 amino acids. Germline values: CDR1 SNHLY, CDR2 FYNNEI.

This rearrangement joins TRBV6-5 to TRBJ1-1, with 10 bases lining up with TRBD1. The ends lost 7 bases at V and 1 base at J; junction bases unmatched: 3. CDR1 MNHEY and CDR2 SVGAGI come from the germline V gene. The CDR3 covers 14 residues. The CDR3 loop reads CASTWTGGNTEAFF. DNA for the CDR3: TGTGCCAGCACCTGGACAGGGGGGAACACTGAAGCTTTCTTT.

V usage is TRBV5-1 and J usage is TRBJ1-2, with TRBD1 matching 9 bases. CDR3 size: 14 residues. Germline CDR1 and CDR2: SGHRS and YFSETQ. Trimming at V came to 0 bases and at J to 8 bases, leaving 5 bases not matched to a gene. The CDR3 DNA follows: TGCGCCAGCAGCTTGGATGGGACAGGGAGCGGCTACACCTTC. Translated, it gives CASSLDGTGSGYTF.

This clone has more than one count but fewer than ten. The chain carries TRBV19 and TRBJ1-5; D not resolved. V gave up 8 bases and J gave up 9 bases, with 14 bases separating them. Germline CDR1 reads LNHDA; CDR2 reads SQIVND (reference sequence). This CDR3 contains 12 residues. The CDR3 nucleotides are TGTGCCAGTGGACCGGACGGGTGGCCCCAGCATTTT. It is translated as CASGPDGWPQHF.

This rearrangement joins TRBV7-8 to TRBJ2-7; the D is unclear. Trimming took off 4 bases at V and 2 bases at J, with 12 bases between the two ends. Germline V CDR1 and CDR2: SGHVS, FQNEAQ. The CDR3 runs 14 residues. Written as DNA, the CDR3 is TGTGCCAGCAGCTCCGCAGGAAGGGCCTACGAGCAGTACTTC. As protein: CASSSAGRAYEQYF.

The rearrangement uses TRBV5-1 and TRBJ1-2; D remains unclear. This CDR3 comprises 13 residues. CDR1 is SGHRS and CDR2 is YFSETQ in the germline V gene. The germline V and J ends were trimmed by 0 bases and 4 bases, with 7 bases remaining between them. This CDR3 is CASSLDSSYGYTF. CDR3 DNA: TGCGCCAGCAGCTTGGACAGCTCCTATGGCTACACCTTC.

The CDR3 spells CASSTGGLPADTQYF. For the CDR3, the DNA is TGTGCCAGCAGCACGGGGGGCCTTCCCGCAGATACGCAGTATTTT. The chain recombines TRBV9 with TRBJ2-3, with a weak D call TRBD2 (7 bases). Trimming took off 4 bases at V and 4 bases at J, with 16 bases between the two ends. Germline loops: CDR1 SGDLS, CDR2 YYNGEE. The length of the CDR3 is 15 residues. Combining the CDR3 with reference TRBV9 and TRBJ2-3 gives the whole variable domain DSGVTQTPKHLITATGQRVTLRCSPRSGDLSVYWYQQSLDQGLQFLIQYYNGEERAKGNILERFSAQQFPDLHSELNLSSLELGDSALYFCASSTGGLPADTQYFGPGTRLTVL.

J is TRBJ1-5 and V is TRBV19; 9 bases are shared with TRBD1. The CDR3 contains 18 residues. J was trimmed by 1 base and V by 0 bases; bases with no gene match: 7. Per the germline V gene, CDR1 is LNHDA and CDR2 is SQIVND (reference sequence). The CDR3 loop is CASSIEGQGWVSNQPQHF. The CDR3 DNA follows: TGTGCCAGTAGTATAGAGGGACAGGGATGGGTCAGCAATCAGCCCCAGCATTTT.

The chain recombines TRBV2 with TRBJ2-3, with D possibly being TRBD1 or TRBD2 (5 bases each). CDR3 size: 13 residues. CDR1 and CDR2 (germline): SNHLY, FYNNEI. Trimming stripped 4 bases from V and 6 bases from J, with 11 bases between. The CDR3 bases are TGTGCCAGCAGTGCCGGGACCGGGGATACGCAGTATTTT. Translation: CASSAGTGDTQYF.

The rearrangement links TRBV12-5 to TRBJ2-1, with D perhaps TRBD1 (5 bases). Per the germline V gene, CDR1 is LGHNT and CDR2 is FRNRAP. The CDR3 spans 14 residues. Trimming shortened V by 1 base and J by 5 bases, and 9 bases separated the two germline ends. The CDR3 here is CASGLGQGDNEQFF. CDR3 sequence (DNA): TGTGCTAGTGGTTTGGGGCAGGGCGACAATGAGCAGTTCTTC.

This sequence joins TRBV9 and TRBJ2-3; D unclear. In germline, CDR1 is SGDLS, CDR2 YYNGEE. The CDR3 spans 15 residues. With 4 bases removed from V and 5 bases from J, the gap between germline ends came to 17 bases. The CDR3 protein is CASSPRIGGRDTQYF. CDR3 in DNA: TGTGCCAGCAGCCCTCGGATTGGCGGCCGAGATACGCAGTATTTT.

This clone was seen only once. The chain has TRBV2 and TRBJ1-1; D not certain. Germline CDR1 reads SNHLY; CDR2 reads FYNNEI. Deletions cut 7 bases from V and 0 bases from J, with 12 bases between. This CDR3 comprises 14 residues. This CDR3 is CASIRIGLNTEAFF. CDR3 nucleotides: TGTGCCAGCATCAGGATCGGGTTGAACACTGAAGCTTTCTTT.

This clone was observed a single time. The chain is built from TRBV19 and TRBJ2-3, with D uncertain. CDR3 length: 13 residues. CDR1 is LNHDA and CDR2 is SQIVND in the germline V gene (reference sequence). V lost 9 bases, J lost 1 base, and 11 bases lay in between. The CDR3 DNA reads TGTGCCAGCGAGAGGTCGGGCACAGATACGCAGTATTTT. Protein product: CASERSGTDTQYF.

The rearrangement links TRBV6-5 to TRBJ1-5; tentatively, D is TRBD1 (5 bases). CDR1 and CDR2 (germline): MNHEY, SVGAGI. The V gene lost 8 bases and the J gene lost 6 bases, with 20 bases spanning the gap. This CDR3 is 15 amino acids long. As DNA, the CDR3 is TGTGCCAGCGCCCGAGGGGCGGGAGTATTTCAGCCCCAGCATTTT. It translates to CASARGAGVFQPQHF.

Regarding this clone: The junction departs from germline at one end; a sequencing error may be responsible. The chain employs TRBV5-4 and TRBJ2-3; the D gene is possibly TRBD2 (5 bases). The CDR3 consists of 11 residues. Germline lookup yields CDR1 SGHNT and CDR2 YYREEE (reference sequence). CDR3 amino acids: CASTLEETQYF. DNA of the CDR3: TGTGCCAGCACCTTGGAGGAGACGCAGTATTTT.